The entry that follows covers one TCR beta chain sequence. The data were taken from a study of PD-1 blockade in classical Hodgkin lymphoma. All trial patients relapsed after autologous stem cell transplantation. The V gene lost 9 bases and the J gene lost 4 bases, with 19 bases spanning the gap. Per germline, CDR1 SEHNR and CDR2 FQNEAQ (reference sequence). The CDR3 consists of 14 residues. Here immunoSEQ multiplex PCR was the method, and the copy in TCRdb shows in-frame clones only, minus some. The data contain tens of thousands of clones, about nine tenths of them seen just once; the ten biggest clones take up approximately 22%.

Sequenced here: peripheral blood mononuclear cells (PBMCs), sampled at baseline. The source of this sequence is a human donor with classical Hodgkin lymphoma. This chain joins TRBV7-9 and TRBJ2-7; D may be TRBD2 (6 bases). The CDR3 sequence: CASGTSNRAYEQYF. The CDR3 DNA reads TGTGCCAGTGGGACTTCGAATCGGGCTTACGAGCAGTACTTC.